This T cell receptor (beta chain) is drawn from a study of T cell repertoires in ileal Crohn's disease. Findings and limits, study-wide: All patients with clonality above 26.8% had endoscopic recurrence. Sorted CD8 T cells held more high-frequency clones than CD4. Clonal expansions were more frequent in active smokers than non-smokers at surgery.

Regarding time point: neoterminal ileum biopsy at postoperative endoscopy, about 6 months after surgery. Notes on this clone: Its target is unknown.

TCRdb's copy holds only in-frame clones and misses some; the assay was immunoSEQ multiplex PCR. Among about 5,400 clones listed, about 69% were seen once. The source of this sequence is an adult with Crohn's disease. The specimen was ileal tissue.

CDR3 coding DNA: TGTGCCAGCAGTCCTTTGAGACCGGGGGATACTGAAGCTTTCTTT. Its protein product is CASSPLRPGDTEAFF. V usage is TRBV6-5 and J usage is TRBJ1-1; a weak D match, TRBD1 (5 bases). The CDR3 totals 15 residues. With 5 bases removed from V and 5 bases from J, the gap between germline ends came to 18 bases. Germline CDR1 reads MNHEY; CDR2 reads SVGAGI.